This T cell receptor (beta chain) derives from a study of shared clonotypes between healthy human individuals. Using immunoSEQ multiplex PCR, the repertoire was profiled, and TCRdb retains in-frame clones only, with some absent. Found here are over a million clones, around three quarters of them singletons; the top ten hold more than 0.55%. Trimming cost V 11 bases and J 7 bases, with 18 bases left between them. This CDR3 has 12 residues. Germline values: CDR1 MNHEY, CDR2 SVGAGI. This chain joins TRBV6-5 and TRBJ2-7; a weak D match, TRBD2 (5 bases). Sequencing used memory CD4+ T cells from PBMCs. The subset denotes: CD45RA-negative fraction. The clonotype comes from a man between 18 and 29 years old in good health. Some clones in this sample may be carry-over from other donors' samples. The DNA of the CDR3 is TGTGCCTCTGCCTCGTACCGGGGTGAGCAGTACTTC. The encoded protein is CASASYRGEQYF.